The 18 T cell receptor beta chains given below trace back to one sample, sequenced in a study of metastatic and nonmetastatic thyroid tumors. None of the patients had undergone any treatment ahead of thyroid surgery. TCRdb redid the clone calls on the PCR reads using MiXCR. The profile covers about 16,000 clones, with about 32% appearing a single time and 7.3% taken by the ten largest. Sequenced input: tumor tissue. The receptors originated from a female donor with papillary thyroid cancer or a benign thyroid nodule (not recorded which). Some clones in this sample may be carry-over from other donors' samples.

Within the sample, this clone is medium-sized (0.01 to 0.1%). V gene TRBV29-1 combines with J gene TRBJ2-6; 8 bases line up with TRBD1. Germline V lookup: CDR1 SQVTM, CDR2 ANQGSEA. The CDR3 extends over 15 amino acids. After removal of 4 bases from V and 2 bases from J, the junction contained 4 bases not matched to a gene. This chain's CDR3 is CSVAGQATGANVLTF. The CDR3 bases are TGCAGCGTTGCGGGACAGGCTACTGGGGCCAACGTCCTGACTTTC.

By frequency in the sample, this clone is medium-sized. The rearrangement joins TRBV4-1 to TRBJ1-2; the D is unclear. V was cut by 0 bases and J by 5 bases, with 10 bases left in between. In germline, CDR1 is MGHRA, CDR2 YSYEKL. CDR3 size: 14 residues. The CDR3 bases are TGCGCCAGCAGCCAAGATTCACAGCCGTATGGCTACACCTTC. Its translation is CASSQDSQPYGYTF.

V gene TRBV11-2 combines with J gene TRBJ2-7; 10 nucleotides line up with TRBD2. With V trimmed by 8 bases and J by 6 bases, 7 bases remained unmatched. Germline CDR1 and CDR2: SGHAT and FQNNGV. The CDR3 consists of 13 residues. The CDR3 bases are TGTGCCAGCTCTAGCGGGAGTCTATTCGAGCAGTACTTC. Its translation: CASSSGSLFEQYF.

There are many counts of this clone. The chain is built from TRBV3-1 and TRBJ2-5, with 10 bases matching TRBD1. The CDR3 contains 16 residues. The trim removed 3 bases at V and 4 bases at J, leaving 8 bases unmatched. CDR1 is LGHDT, CDR2 YNNKEL, per germline (reference sequence). CDR3: CASSHPGQGIRETQYF. CDR3 sequence (DNA): TGTGCCAGCAGCCACCCGGGACAGGGGATTCGAGAGACCCAGTACTTC.

J is TRBJ2-1 and V is TRBV11-1, with 12 bases that match TRBD2. The germline CDR1 and CDR2 sequences are SGHAT and FQDESV (reference sequence). The CDR3 has 17 residues. Trimming at V came to 6 bases and at J to 5 bases, leaving 11 bases not matched to a gene. The CDR3 reads CASSPKRLAGGNNEQFF. CDR3 in DNA: TGTGCCAGCAGTCCGAAGAGGCTAGCGGGAGGGAACAATGAGCAGTTCTTC.

This clone came up many times. J is TRBJ2-1 and V is TRBV4-2, with D perhaps TRBD2 (6 bases). With 4 bases removed from V and 1 base from J, the gap between germline ends came to 14 bases. This CDR3 has 16 amino acids. Germline V gene lookup returns CDR1 LGHNA and CDR2 YNFKEQ. CDR3 in DNA: TGTGCCAGCAGCCTAGAACCGGAGGGGTCCTACAATGAGCAGTTCTTC. The encoded protein is CASSLEPEGSYNEQFF.

The CDR3 protein is CATRDRGQVYGYTF. The CDR3, as DNA: TGTGCCACCCGGGACAGGGGGCAAGTGTATGGCTACACCTTC. V and J are TRBV10-3 and TRBJ1-2; 12 nucleotides match TRBD1. The V and J ends lost 10 bases and 5 bases, in that order; junction bases with no gene match: 8. The CDR3 extends over 14 amino acids. Germline V lookup: CDR1 ENHRY, CDR2 SYGVKD.

In this sample, this clone turned up once. The rearrangement joins TRBV20-1 to TRBJ2-7, with a tentative D call TRBD2 (5 bases). This CDR3 has 13 amino acids. V was shortened by 6 bases and J by 9 bases, with 21 bases between the two germline ends. Looked up from germline, CDR1 is DFQATT and CDR2 is SNEGSKA (reference sequence). The CDR3 protein is CSAEAATVTRQYF. The CDR3 DNA follows: TGCAGTGCAGAAGCGGCGACCGTCACGCGGCAGTACTTC.

The V call is TRBV5-1, the J call TRBJ1-2; 8 positions agree with TRBD1. Germline assignment: CDR1 SGHRS and CDR2 YFSETQ. V was clipped by 0 bases and J by 5 bases; unmatched bases: 6. This CDR3 has 15 residues. CDR3 nucleotides: TGCGCCAGCAGCTTGGAGCTGGGGACAGGATATGGCTACACCTTC. Translation: CASSLELGTGYGYTF.

The table lists this clone with a few counts. The gene calls are TRBV6-2 or TRBV6-3 and TRBJ2-7; D gene unclear. The germline V gene encodes CDR1 MNHEY and CDR2 SVGEGT. Between the trimmed V and J ends, which lost 2 bases and 7 bases, there was a span of 6 bases. The CDR3 is 11 amino acids. CDR3 sequence reads: CASSYGQEQYF. The CDR3 DNA follows: TGTGCCAGCAGTTACGGGCAAGAGCAGTACTTC.

The chain's CDR3 is CAWSSGDYEQYF. In DNA form, the CDR3 reads TGTGCCTGGTCGAGCGGGGACTACGAGCAGTACTTC. This chain connects TRBV30 to TRBJ2-7; 7 bases are a match to TRBD2. V dropped 5 bases and J dropped 3; count of bases not matched to a gene: 4. The germline V gene has CDR1 GTSNPN and CDR2 SVGIG (reference sequence). This CDR3 contains 12 residues.

This rearrangement joins TRBV20-1 to TRBJ2-7; D is unclear. V was cut by 6 bases and J by 0 bases, with 12 bases left in between. The germline V gene encodes CDR1 DFQATT and CDR2 SNEGSKA (reference sequence). This CDR3 spans 13 amino acids. The DNA of the CDR3 is TGCAGTGCCCACTATTCGAGCTCCTACGAGCAGTACTTC. This translates into CSAHYSSSYEQYF.

The chain couples TRBV11-2 to TRBJ2-7, with a possible D match to TRBD2 (6 bases). Germline assignment: CDR1 SGHAT and CDR2 FQNNGV. This CDR3 is 14 amino acids long. V was shortened by 5 bases and J by 1 base, with 12 bases between the two germline ends. The CDR3 nucleotides read TGTGCCAGCAGCCAAGGGCGGGAATCCTACGAGCAGTACTTC. This translates into CASSQGRESYEQYF.

This clone is medium-sized within its sample. The rearrangement links TRBV5-1 to TRBJ1-1, with D maybe TRBD1 (6 bases). V was trimmed by 3 bases and J by 10 bases, leaving 19 bases between them. CDR3 length: 14 amino acids. Germline CDR1 reads SGHRS; CDR2 reads YFSETQ. The CDR3 coding sequence is TGCGCCAGCAGCTCTGGCGGACCCGGAGGGGGAGCTTTCTTT. Translation: CASSSGGPGGGAFF. The full variable domain, completed using reference TRBV5-1 and TRBJ1-1, is KAGVTQTPRYLIKTRGQQVTLSCSPISGHRSVSWYQQTPGQGLQFLFEYFSETQRNKGNFPGRFSGRQFSNSRSEMNVSTLELGDSALYLCASSSGGPGGGAFFGQGTRLTVV.

The genes are TRBV7-8 and TRBJ1-2, with 7 bases identical to TRBD1. The CDR3 contains 17 residues. V shed 5 bases and J 0 bases; nucleotides not matched to a gene: 12. Germline loops: CDR1 SGHVS, CDR2 FQNEAQ. DNA for the CDR3: TGTGCCAGCAGCAAAGGGGCCAGGGGGATTTCTAACTATGGCTACACCTTC. Translating gives CASSKGARGISNYGYTF.

V and J are TRBV6-2 or TRBV6-3 and TRBJ2-7; a weak D match, TRBD2 (6 bases). Trimming cost V 7 bases and J 2 bases, with 15 bases left between them. CDR3 length: 14 amino acids. CDR1 and CDR2 (germline): MNHEY, SVGEGT. In nucleotides, the CDR3 is TGTGCCAGCACTCCCGGGACTTTGACCTACGAGCAGTACTTC. Protein: CASTPGTLTYEQYF.

V and J are TRBV5-1 and TRBJ2-1; 8 bases fit TRBD2. The CDR3 length is 15 residues. The ends lost 4 bases at V and 2 bases at J; junction bases unmatched: 5. The germline gives CDR1 SGHRS, CDR2 YFSETQ. The CDR3 spells CASSPIAGPYNEQFF. The CDR3 bases are TGCGCCAGCAGCCCTATAGCGGGACCCTACAATGAGCAGTTCTTC.

The chain employs TRBV5-1 and TRBJ2-6, with 8 bases that match TRBD2. This CDR3 region has 16 residues. Germline trimming cut 4 bases from V and 0 bases from J; bases unmatched to any gene: 3. Germline assignment: CDR1 SGHRS and CDR2 YFSETQ. This CDR3 is CASSTRGGSGANVLTF. The CDR3 DNA sequence: TGCGCCAGCAGCACACGGGGGGGCTCTGGGGCCAACGTCCTGACTTTC.